What follows are 18 T cell receptor beta chains derived from one specimen sequenced in a study of CD8+ T cells in alopecia areata. RNA extraction and reverse transcription yielded cDNA as sequencing template. This table comes from immunoSEQ multiplex PCR, and its TCRdb copy is limited to in-frame clones, with some not included. The sample lists about 200,000 clones; less than 45% were seen once. Described treatment: oral pan-JAK inhibitor, 5-10 mg twice daily. This specimen was CD4+ T cells sorted from blood, taken at approximately week 30, from a patient treated with tofacitinib. The receptors derive from a human donor with alopecia areata.

The CDR3 here is CASSLRDTDTQYF. The CDR3 DNA sequence: TGCGCCAGCAGCTTACGGGACACAGATACGCAGTATTTT. The chain uses TRBV5-1 and TRBJ2-3; tentative D call: TRBD2 (5 bases). The ends were cut back, 2 bases at V and 2 bases at J, with 6 bases in the middle. Germline assignment: CDR1 SGHRS and CDR2 YFSETQ. There are 13 residues in the CDR3.

This clone was detected only once. This rearrangement joins TRBV30 to TRBJ1-2, with a weak D call TRBD1 (5 bases). The V gene's germline CDR1 is GTSNPN and CDR2 SVGIG (reference sequence). With 7 bases removed from V and 0 bases from J, the gap between germline ends came to 21 bases. The CDR3 sequence is 16 residues long. This CDR3 is CASNKPGRGANYGYTF. CDR3 DNA sequence: TGTGCCTCTAACAAACCCGGAAGGGGAGCTAACTATGGCTACACCTTC.

This clone was seen only a few times. CDR3 region: CSVEGGGPQHF. CDR3 DNA sequence: TGCAGCGTTGAAGGGGGGGGGCCCCAGCATTTT. The J gene is TRBJ1-5, the V gene TRBV29-1; TRBD1 is a possible D gene (5 bases). CDR1 and CDR2 from the germline V gene are SQVTM and ANQGSEA. The V end was cut by 1 base, the J end by 9 bases, with 7 bases between. The CDR3 totals 11 residues.

The genes are TRBV9 and TRBJ2-5, with a weak D call TRBD2 (7 bases). Per germline, CDR1 SGDLS and CDR2 YYNGEE. Trimming stripped 4 bases from V and 2 bases from J, with 18 bases between. This CDR3 has 16 residues. The CDR3 reads CASSQGRGMSQETQYF. DNA of the CDR3: TGTGCCAGCAGCCAGGGGAGGGGAATGAGTCAAGAGACCCAGTACTTC.

The CDR3 spells CASSQEPPSGSYNSPLHF. CDR3 nucleotide sequence: TGTGCCAGCAGCCAGGAACCTCCCTCGGGCTCCTATAATTCACCCCTCCACTTT. V usage is TRBV5-6 and J usage is TRBJ1-6; D not resolved. With 4 bases removed from V and 0 bases from J, the gap between germline ends came to 17 bases. This CDR3 is built from 18 residues. CDR1 and CDR2 from the germline V gene are SGHDT and YYEEEE.

The chain uses TRBV14 and TRBJ2-5; a possible D gene is TRBD1 (5 bases). Trimming left V 4 bases short and J 4 bases short, with 16 bases between. The germline CDR1 and CDR2 sequences are SGHDN and FVKESK. The CDR3 is 15 residues long. DNA for the CDR3: TGTGCCAGCAGCCTTACTGGGGTCAGGGCAGAGACCCAGTACTTC. Its translation: CASSLTGVRAETQYF.

This clone was detected only once. The chain employs TRBV15 and TRBJ1-2; 8 bases are shared with TRBD1. Germline CDR1 LNHNV, CDR2 YYDKDF (reference sequence). The CDR3 has 13 residues. The V and J ends lost 2 bases and 4 bases, in that order; junction bases with no gene match: 0. The CDR3 here is CATSRTGGYGYTF. In DNA form, the CDR3 reads TGTGCCACCAGCAGAACAGGGGGCTATGGCTACACCTTC.

This clone was recorded only once. The CDR3 is CASSWGDNQETQYF. CDR3 DNA sequence: TGCGCCAGCAGCTGGGGGGACAACCAAGAGACCCAGTACTTC. V and J are TRBV5-1 and TRBJ2-5, with D perhaps matching TRBD1 or TRBD2 (6 bases each). The V end lost 3 bases, the J end lost 0 bases, and 9 bases lay between the germline ends. The CDR3 has 14 residues. Germline CDR1 is SGHRS and CDR2 is YFSETQ. The full variable domain, rest sourced from reference TRBV5-1 and TRBJ2-5, is KAGVTQTPRYLIKTRGQQVTLSCSPISGHRSVSWYQQTPGQGLQFLFEYFSETQRNKGNFPGRFSGRQFSNSRSEMNVSTLELGDSALYLCASSWGDNQETQYFGPGTRLLVL.

The V gene is TRBV29-1, the J gene TRBJ1-1; D might be TRBD1 (5 bases). Trimming left V 7 bases short and J 3 bases short, with 12 bases between. The CDR3 covers 12 residues. Germline-derived CDR1 and CDR2 are SQVTM and ANQGSEA. The CDR3 region is CSGRLGDTEAFF. The CDR3 nucleotides read TGCAGCGGTCGGCTGGGGGACACTGAAGCTTTCTTT.

The chain couples TRBV7-2 to TRBJ1-2; D gene ambiguous. Trimming pared 7 bases from V and 4 bases from J, leaving 16 bases between. Germline CDR1 SGHTA, CDR2 FQGNSA. The CDR3 loop spans 14 amino acids. The CDR3 region is CASTRGERTYGYTF. CDR3 sequence (DNA): TGTGCCAGCACCCGGGGAGAAAGGACCTATGGCTACACCTTC.

The chain recombines TRBV6-5 with TRBJ2-1; D perhaps matches TRBD2 (5 bases). The CDR3 spans 12 residues. V dropped 2 bases and J dropped 15 bases, with 14 bases sitting between them. The germline gives CDR1 MNHEY, CDR2 SVGAGI. The CDR3 DNA reads TGTGCCAGCAGTTACCTCGGGGAAAGCTTGTTCTTC. It translates to CASSYLGESLFF.

The V call is TRBV13, the J call TRBJ2-3, with 8 bases matching TRBD1. The V and J ends lost 5 bases and 2 bases, in that order; junction bases with no gene match: 9. The CDR3 totals 16 residues. Germline CDR1 and CDR2: PRHDT and FYEKMQ (reference sequence). The CDR3 loop reads CASSPPDRGHTDTQYF. In DNA, the CDR3 is TGTGCCAGCAGCCCCCCCGACAGGGGACACACAGATACGCAGTATTTT.

The CDR3 is CASSELKWDRADNEQFF. DNA of the CDR3: TGTGCCAGCAGTGAATTAAAGTGGGACAGGGCTGACAATGAGCAGTTCTTC. The chain carries TRBV25-1 and TRBJ2-1, with 9 bases lining up with TRBD1. The CDR3 runs to 17 residues. V shed 1 base and J 5 bases; nucleotides not matched to a gene: 9. Germline V lookup: CDR1 MGHDK, CDR2 SYGVNS.

This clone was picked up a small number of times. The chain's CDR3 is CASSAHGEPLHF. In DNA, the CDR3 is TGTGCCAGCAGCGCCCATGGGGAACCCCTCCACTTT. The V and J genes are TRBV28 and TRBJ1-6; D not certain. The CDR3 is 12 amino acids. The V gene's germline CDR1 is MDHEN and CDR2 SYDVKM. V lost 6 bases and J 12 bases, leaving 12 bases between the germline ends.

V and J are TRBV4-1 and TRBJ2-7; tentatively, D is TRBD1 (6 bases). V was pared by 1 base and J by 0 bases, with 10 bases between. Germline values: CDR1 MGHRA, CDR2 YSYEKL. This CDR3 has 15 amino acids. CDR3 sequence (DNA): TGCGCCAGCAGCCAAGGGGACACGGCCTCCTACGAGCAGTACTTC. This codes for CASSQGDTASYEQYF.

This clone showed up just a few times. The chain links TRBV5-1 to TRBJ1-1; D might be TRBD1 (5 bases). Germline assignment: CDR1 SGHRS and CDR2 YFSETQ. Trimming took off 7 bases at V and 3 bases at J, with 13 bases between the two ends. CDR3 length equals 13 residues. CDR3 sequence (DNA): TGCGCCAGCCATCGGGGGGAAGACACTGAAGCTTTCTTT. Translation gives CASHRGEDTEAFF.

This clone turned up a few times. The chain is built from TRBV28 and TRBJ2-3; 7 bases agree with TRBD1. CDR3 length: 12 amino acids. Germline assignment: CDR1 MDHEN and CDR2 SYDVKM. The CDR3 is CKTGQSTDTQYF. As DNA, the CDR3 is TGTAAGACAGGGCAAAGCACAGATACGCAGTATTTT.

This clone came up a few times. The J gene is TRBJ2-1, the V gene TRBV29-1, with TRBD1 as a possible D gene (6 bases). CDR1 is SQVTM and CDR2 is ANQGSEA in the germline V gene. V shed 7 bases and J shed 15 bases, with 22 bases lying between them. CDR3 length: 12 residues. The chain's CDR3 is CSGSYRQDLTFF. DNA of the CDR3: TGCAGCGGATCGTACCGACAGGATCTAACGTTCTTC.